A selection of T cell receptor beta chains follows, all from one sample in a study of blood T cell repertoires in COVID-19. Clones were read by immunoSEQ multiplex PCR, and TCRdb kept only the in-frame ones, dropping some. The top ten clones hold 2.5% to 3.5% of a sample with about 240,000 clones, more than 75% of them seen once. Sequenced sample: PBMCs or T cells enriched from blood (not recorded which). The receptors come from a woman aged 40 to 50 with acute COVID-19. Each CDR3 is given with its conserved first and last residue. The D gene is left open where the match is weak. Clone size is shown for a subset of rows, as once, few, many or a class of expanded clone.

v_gene,j_gene,d_gene,abundance,CDR3nt,CDR3aa
TRBV5-5,TRBJ2-7,TRBD2,few,TGTGCCAGCAGATTATTAGCGGGAGTTGTAGGGGAGCAGTACTTC,CASRLLAGVVGEQYF
TRBV2,TRBJ1-1,.,.,TGTGCCAGCAGTGAGGCGGAGAACACTGAAGCTTTCTTT,CASSEAENTEAFF
TRBV7-6,TRBJ2-1,TRBD2,few,TGTGCCAGCAGCTTATCTTCCCTAGCGGGAGTGGGTGAGCAGTTCTTC,CASSLSSLAGVGEQFF
TRBV4-1,TRBJ2-5,TRBD2,.,TGCGCCAGCAGCCAAGGACTAGCGGGAGGACAAGAGACCCAGTACTTC,CASSQGLAGGQETQYF
TRBV7-9,TRBJ1-2,TRBD1,.,TGTGCCAGCAGCTCCGGACAGGTCGGCTATGGCTACACCTTC,CASSSGQVGYGYTF
TRBV4-1,TRBJ2-3,TRBD2,.,TGCGCCAGCAGCCAAGGAGTATTAGCGGGAGGCAGTAAAGATACGCAGTATTTT,CASSQGVLAGGSKDTQYF
TRBV4-1,TRBJ2-4,TRBD2,.,TGCGCCAGCAGCCAAGCTTTAGCGGGAGTGGACAAAAACATTCAGTACTTC,CASSQALAGVDKNIQYF
TRBV19,TRBJ1-5,.,.,TGTGCCAGTAGTATAATCAGTTCAGGGCAGCCCCAGCATTTT,CASSIISSGQPQHF
TRBV4-1,TRBJ2-1,.,.,TGCGCCAGCAGGCATACCCTAGCGAGGACCTACAATGAGCAGTTCTTC,CASRHTLARTYNEQFF
TRBV10-2,TRBJ2-5,TRBD2,.,TGCGCCAGCAGTGAGCGGCGGGAGCTTGGGAGGGAGACCCAGTACTTC,CASSERRELGRETQYF
TRBV3-1/TRBV3-2,TRBJ2-1,TRBD2,.,TGTGCCAGCAGTAAGGAGCGGGAGATCGACAATGAGCAGTTCTTC,CASSKEREIDNEQFF
TRBV24-1,TRBJ2-7,.,.,TGTGCCACCAGTGACCCAACAGGGAACGAGCAGTACTTC,CATSDPTGNEQYF
TRBV6-5,TRBJ2-7,TRBD1,.,TGTGCCAGCAGCGGACAGGGGGACGAGCAGTACTTC,CASSGQGDEQYF
TRBV19,TRBJ2-2,TRBD2,.,TGTGCCAGTAGGGTCGGGAGGGTCGACGCCGGGGAGCTGTTTTTT,CASRVGRVDAGELFF
TRBV7-2,TRBJ1-6,.,few,TGTGCCAGCAGCTTACAGGGAAATTCACCCCTCCACTTT,CASSLQGNSPLHF
TRBV28,TRBJ2-6,TRBD1,.,TGTGCCAGCAGTTTTGACAGGGATTTTGGGGCCAACGTCCTGACTTTC,CASSFDRDFGANVLTF
TRBV30,TRBJ1-1,.,.,TGTGCCTGGGACAAACTGAACACTGAAGCTTTCTTT,CAWDKLNTEAFF
TRBV2,TRBJ2-7,TRBD2,.,TGTGCCAGCAGTGGACTAGCGGGAGGGGGCGAGCAGTACTTC,CASSGLAGGGEQYF
TRBV7-2,TRBJ1-5,.,few,TGTGCCAGCAGCTTCGACAGGTATAGCAATCAGCCCCAGCATTTT,CASSFDRYSNQPQHF
TRBV5-1,TRBJ2-1,TRBD2,.,TGCGCCAGCAGCTTCGGACTAGCGGGAGGCCAAAACAATGAGCAGTTCTTC,CASSFGLAGGQNNEQFF
TRBV6-5,TRBJ1-5,TRBD1,once,TGTGCCAGCAGTAAGCAGGGACAGGGAGCTCAGCCCCAGCATTTT,CASSKQGQGAQPQHF
TRBV19,TRBJ1-4,TRBD1,few,TGTGCCAGTAGTTTGACAGGGGCTAGTGAAAAACTGTTTTTT,CASSLTGASEKLFF
TRBV5-4,TRBJ1-2,.,.,TGTGCCAGCAGCTTGGAGGGGTTGCAGGGGAGTTATGGCTACACCTTC,CASSLEGLQGSYGYTF
TRBV30,TRBJ1-2,TRBD1,.,TGTGCCTGGAGTGTACCATTAATAGGACAGGGAAACTATGGCTACACCTTC,CAWSVPLIGQGNYGYTF
TRBV14,TRBJ2-1,TRBD2,few,TGTGCCAGCAGCTTATATAGCGGGAGGTCCAACAATGAGCAGTTCTTC,CASSLYSGRSNNEQFF
TRBV4-1,TRBJ2-7,TRBD2,.,TGCGCCAGCAGCCAAAGCGGGAGGCCGTCCTACGAGCAGTACTTC,CASSQSGRPSYEQYF
TRBV15,TRBJ2-1,.,.,TGTGCCACCAGCAGAGATCTGGCAGATGAGCAGTTCTTC,CATSRDLADEQFF